This TCR beta chain was recovered during a study of blood T cell repertoires in COVID-19. This CDR3 has 14 amino acids. V lost 2 bases and J 4 bases, leaving 8 bases between the germline ends. Germline CDR1 LNHDA, CDR2 SQIVND (reference sequence). With respect to this clone: Other DNA sequences in this sample translate to the same CDR3.

The method was immunoSEQ multiplex PCR; TCRdb's version includes in-frame clones alone and lacks a portion of them. This repertoire shows more than 85,000 clones, around four fifths found once; its top ten account for 8.5% to 12%. The J gene is TRBJ2-2, the V gene TRBV19, with D possibly matching TRBD2 (7 bases). This receptor was taken from an older man with acute or convalescent COVID-19. The specimen was peripheral blood. CDR3 region: CASSIRGGTGELFF. For the CDR3, the DNA is TGTGCCAGTAGTATAAGGGGGGGCACCGGGGAGCTGTTTTTT.